These T cell receptor beta chains were read from a single sample in a study of technical replicates of blood from several donors. This table comes from immunoSEQ multiplex PCR, and its TCRdb copy is limited to in-frame clones, with some not included. Of 55,000 to 75,000 clones listed, roughly 94% are singletons. Sequencing input: T cells isolated from PBMCs. The receptors here all came from a human donor in good health. CDR3s include the opening cysteine and the closing phenylalanine or tryptophan. The D gene is left open where the match is weak. Rows may omit the clone size; those that give it use once, few, many or a size class.

v_call: TRBV7-9; j_call: TRBJ1-2; clone_size: .; d_call: TRBD1; cdr3_aa: CASSPGTASYGYTF; cdr3_nt: TGTGCCAGCAGCCCCGGGACAGCTAGTTATGGCTACACCTTC
v_call: TRBV7-3; j_call: TRBJ2-1; clone_size: .; d_call: TRBD2; cdr3_aa: CASSSGLAGGLYNEQFF; cdr3_nt: TGTGCCAGCAGCTCCGGACTAGCGGGAGGGCTCTACAATGAGCAGTTCTTC
v_call: TRBV6-1; j_call: TRBJ2-1; clone_size: once; d_call: .; cdr3_aa: CASRVLDEQFF; cdr3_nt: TGTGCCAGCAGAGTACTAGATGAGCAGTTCTTC
v_call: TRBV5-6; j_call: TRBJ2-1; clone_size: .; d_call: TRBD2; cdr3_aa: CASSLDAGGSYNEQFF; cdr3_nt: TGTGCCAGCAGCTTGGATGCGGGAGGATCCTACAATGAGCAGTTCTTC
v_call: TRBV5-1; j_call: TRBJ1-4; clone_size: .; d_call: TRBD1; cdr3_aa: CASSLAGTGRATNEKLFF; cdr3_nt: TGCGCCAGCAGCTTGGCCGGGACAGGGAGGGCAACTAATGAAAAACTGTTTTTT
v_call: TRBV19; j_call: TRBJ2-3; clone_size: .; d_call: .; cdr3_aa: CASTSARNPTDTQYF; cdr3_nt: TGTGCCAGTACCTCAGCGAGGAATCCCACAGATACGCAGTATTTT
v_call: TRBV2; j_call: TRBJ1-5; clone_size: .; d_call: .; cdr3_aa: CASSTGTPQPQHF; cdr3_nt: TGTGCCAGCAGTACCGGGACACCTCAGCCCCAGCATTTT
v_call: TRBV28; j_call: TRBJ2-7; clone_size: .; d_call: .; cdr3_aa: CASSLVRFSYEQYF; cdr3_nt: TGTGCCAGCAGTTTGGTGCGGTTCTCCTACGAGCAGTACTTC
v_call: TRBV6-4; j_call: TRBJ2-1; clone_size: .; d_call: .; cdr3_aa: CASSDSHGRGDYNEQFF; cdr3_nt: TGTGCCAGCAGTGACTCCCATGGCAGGGGTGACTACAATGAGCAGTTCTTC
v_call: TRBV7-7; j_call: TRBJ2-2; clone_size: .; d_call: .; cdr3_aa: CASSLGSTGELFF; cdr3_nt: TGTGCTAGCAGCTTGGGGAGCACCGGGGAGCTGTTTTTT
v_call: TRBV19; j_call: TRBJ1-5; clone_size: .; d_call: TRBD1; cdr3_aa: CASSTITGGSFSNQPQHF; cdr3_nt: TGTGCCAGTAGTACGATTACAGGGGGCTCCTTTAGCAATCAGCCCCAGCATTTT
v_call: TRBV4-3; j_call: TRBJ2-5; clone_size: .; d_call: .; cdr3_aa: CASSQGLQETQYF; cdr3_nt: TGCGCCAGCAGTCAGGGGTTACAAGAGACCCAGTACTTC
v_call: TRBV28; j_call: TRBJ2-7; clone_size: .; d_call: .; cdr3_aa: CASSLHDSREQYF; cdr3_nt: TGTGCCAGCAGTTTACACGACAGTCGAGAGCAGTACTTC
v_call: TRBV30; j_call: TRBJ2-2; clone_size: once; d_call: TRBD1; cdr3_aa: CAWPGQGNTGELFF; cdr3_nt: TGTGCCTGGCCGGGACAGGGGAACACCGGGGAGCTGTTTTTT
v_call: TRBV19; j_call: TRBJ2-2; clone_size: .; d_call: TRBD2; cdr3_aa: CASSITSGSITGELFF; cdr3_nt: TGTGCCAGTAGTATAACTAGCGGGAGTATCACCGGGGAGCTGTTTTTT
v_call: TRBV6-5; j_call: TRBJ2-1; clone_size: .; d_call: TRBD2; cdr3_aa: CASNRGRGYNEQFF; cdr3_nt: TGTGCCAGCAATCGCGGGAGAGGCTACAATGAGCAGTTCTTC
v_call: TRBV13; j_call: TRBJ1-5; clone_size: .; d_call: .; cdr3_aa: CASSLRGSNQPQHF; cdr3_nt: TGTGCCAGCAGCTTAAGGGGTTCCAATCAGCCCCAGCATTTT
v_call: TRBV4-3; j_call: TRBJ1-2; clone_size: .; d_call: TRBD1; cdr3_aa: CASSQNRDSLYYGYTF; cdr3_nt: TGCGCCAGCAGCCAAAACCGGGACAGCCTATACTATGGCTACACCTTC
v_call: TRBV4-3; j_call: TRBJ2-5; clone_size: .; d_call: .; cdr3_aa: CASSQDLPGASETQYF; cdr3_nt: TGCGCCAGCAGCCAAGATCTACCAGGGGCTTCAGAGACCCAGTACTTC
v_call: TRBV7-9; j_call: TRBJ1-2; clone_size: .; d_call: .; cdr3_aa: CASSSPGGARYGYTF; cdr3_nt: TGTGCCAGCAGCTCCCCGGGGGGCGCTAGGTATGGCTACACCTTC
v_call: TRBV28; j_call: TRBJ2-3; clone_size: .; d_call: TRBD1; cdr3_aa: CASSLLYRGYTDTQYF; cdr3_nt: TGTGCCAGCAGTTTATTATACAGGGGTTACACAGATACGCAGTATTTT
v_call: TRBV7-2; j_call: TRBJ2-2; clone_size: .; d_call: TRBD1; cdr3_aa: CASSIPGTGALTGELFF; cdr3_nt: TGTGCCAGCAGCATTCCGGGGACAGGGGCCCTTACCGGGGAGCTGTTTTTT
v_call: TRBV28; j_call: TRBJ1-3; clone_size: .; d_call: .; cdr3_aa: CASTPGTPINGNTIYF; cdr3_nt: TGTGCCAGCACCCCCGGGACACCCATCAACGGAAACACCATATATTTT
v_call: TRBV7-8; j_call: TRBJ1-1; clone_size: .; d_call: TRBD1; cdr3_aa: CASSIGTGDTEAFF; cdr3_nt: TGTGCCAGCAGCATAGGGACAGGGGATACTGAAGCTTTCTTT
v_call: TRBV19; j_call: TRBJ2-3; clone_size: .; d_call: TRBD2; cdr3_aa: CASSPGTSGRGGTDTQYF; cdr3_nt: TGTGCCAGTAGTCCGGGGACTAGCGGGAGGGGAGGGACAGATACGCAGTATTTT
v_call: TRBV29-1; j_call: TRBJ2-3; clone_size: .; d_call: .; cdr3_aa: CSVEGTWTTPTDTQYF; cdr3_nt: TGCAGCGTTGAGGGCACCTGGACTACGCCCACAGATACGCAGTATTTT
v_call: TRBV27; j_call: TRBJ2-2; clone_size: .; d_call: .; cdr3_aa: CASSFSRNTGELFF; cdr3_nt: TGTGCCAGCAGTTTCTCCAGAAACACCGGGGAGCTGTTTTTT
v_call: TRBV2; j_call: TRBJ2-7; clone_size: once; d_call: .; cdr3_aa: CASRHGDIYEQYF; cdr3_nt: TGTGCCAGCAGGCACGGAGATATCTACGAGCAGTACTTC
v_call: TRBV4-1; j_call: TRBJ2-5; clone_size: .; d_call: .; cdr3_aa: CASSQVGGSGTGTQYF; cdr3_nt: TGCGCCAGCAGCCAAGTGGGGGGCAGCGGGACTGGGACCCAGTACTTC
v_call: TRBV9; j_call: TRBJ2-1; clone_size: .; d_call: .; cdr3_aa: CASSVVLGGTANEQFF; cdr3_nt: TGTGCCAGCAGCGTAGTGCTAGGAGGGACCGCCAATGAGCAGTTCTTC
v_call: TRBV6-4; j_call: TRBJ2-3; clone_size: .; d_call: TRBD1; cdr3_aa: CASSDSLQGATDTQYF; cdr3_nt: TGTGCCAGCAGTGACTCATTACAGGGGGCAACAGATACGCAGTATTTT
v_call: TRBV11-1; j_call: TRBJ1-2; clone_size: .; d_call: .; cdr3_aa: CASSQSLNYGYTF; cdr3_nt: TGTGCCAGCAGCCAAAGCCTGAACTATGGCTACACCTTC
v_call: TRBV30; j_call: TRBJ2-7; clone_size: .; d_call: .; cdr3_aa: CAWSKGALSYEQYF; cdr3_nt: TGTGCCTGGAGTAAAGGGGCACTCTCCTACGAGCAGTACTTC
v_call: TRBV11-3; j_call: TRBJ1-1; clone_size: once; d_call: .; cdr3_aa: CASSIQAYTEAFF; cdr3_nt: TGTGCCAGCAGCATCCAGGCGTACACTGAAGCTTTCTTT
v_call: TRBV4-1; j_call: TRBJ1-1; clone_size: .; d_call: TRBD1; cdr3_aa: CASSQDDRGKTEAFF; cdr3_nt: TGCGCCAGCAGCCAAGACGACAGGGGAAAGACTGAAGCTTTCTTT
v_call: TRBV5-6; j_call: TRBJ1-5; clone_size: .; d_call: .; cdr3_aa: CASSLSRGSTYSNQPQHF; cdr3_nt: TGTGCCAGCAGCTTGTCTAGGGGTTCCACCTATAGCAATCAGCCCCAGCATTTT
v_call: TRBV11-1; j_call: TRBJ1-2; clone_size: .; d_call: .; cdr3_aa: CASSRGIYGYTF; cdr3_nt: TGTGCCAGCAGTCGGGGGATCTATGGCTACACCTTC
v_call: TRBV5-1; j_call: TRBJ2-7; clone_size: .; d_call: TRBD2; cdr3_aa: CASSFQAGYGGSEQYF; cdr3_nt: TGCGCCAGCAGCTTCCAAGCGGGATATGGAGGTTCCGAGCAGTACTTC
v_call: TRBV30; j_call: TRBJ2-1; clone_size: .; d_call: TRBD1; cdr3_aa: CAWSVGTGYSPFF; cdr3_nt: TGTGCCTGGAGTGTAGGGACAGGGTATTCTCCGTTCTTC
v_call: TRBV5-1; j_call: TRBJ2-5; clone_size: .; d_call: TRBD1; cdr3_aa: CASSLFGTGEETQYF; cdr3_nt: TGCGCCAGCAGCTTGTTCGGGACAGGGGAAGAGACCCAGTACTTC
v_call: TRBV25-1; j_call: TRBJ2-3; clone_size: once; d_call: .; cdr3_aa: CASSVGGDSTDTQYF; cdr3_nt: TGTGCCAGCAGTGTAGGGGGGGATAGCACAGATACGCAGTATTTT